The 15 T cell receptor beta chains below all came from one sample that was sequenced in a study of cytomegalovirus exposure and HLA in healthy donors. Primers for the PCR totalled 60 Vbeta and 13 Jbeta. Only in-frame clones appear in the TCRdb table, and some are missing; sequencing was by immunoSEQ multiplex PCR. The sample consists of 250,000 to 300,000 clones, about 83% of them appearing once. The material sequenced was PBMCs. Source of these receptors: a middle-aged woman in good health and CMV-seropositive.

This chain's CDR3 is CASSLDGTAYEQYF. Written as DNA, the CDR3 is TGCGCCAGCAGCTTGGACGGGACAGCCTACGAGCAGTACTTC. The rearrangement uses TRBV5-1 and TRBJ2-7; 7 positions match TRBD1. The junction had 2 bases not matched to a gene; V was cut back by 0 bases and J by 2 bases. This CDR3 is 14 amino acids long. Germline loops: CDR1 SGHRS, CDR2 YFSETQ.

V usage is TRBV5-4 and J usage is TRBJ1-3, with a possible D match to TRBD1 (5 bases). Between the trimmed V and J ends, which lost 0 bases and 0 bases, there was a span of 7 bases. Germline V CDR1 and CDR2: SGHNT, YYREEE (reference sequence). The CDR3 sequence is 15 residues long. The chain's CDR3 is CASSLDQGSGNTIYF. The CDR3 DNA sequence: TGTGCCAGCAGCTTGGACCAGGGCTCTGGAAACACCATATATTTT.

The rearrangement uses TRBV5-6 and TRBJ1-6; 7 bases are shared with TRBD1. The germline V gene encodes CDR1 SGHDT and CDR2 YYEEEE. With V trimmed by 4 bases and J by 9 bases, 10 bases remained unmatched. The CDR3 contains 15 residues. The CDR3 bases are TGTGCCAGCAGCATTGACAGGGTTGGTCTTTCACCCCTCCACTTT. Encoded protein: CASSIDRVGLSPLHF.

This clone was counted a few times. The chain uses TRBV6-1 and TRBJ2-1; D gene ambiguous. The germline V and J ends were trimmed by 7 bases and 10 bases, with 17 bases remaining between them. Per the germline V gene, CDR1 is MNHNS and CDR2 is SASEGT. There are 13 residues in the CDR3. CDR3 DNA sequence: TGTGCCAGCACCCCCAGACTCCGCCCGGAGCAGTTCTTC. Translating it yields CASTPRLRPEQFF.

This clone was seen only once. This chain connects TRBV9 to TRBJ1-2, with TRBD1 matching over 9 bases. The CDR3 is made up of 15 amino acids. The V gene's germline CDR1 is SGDLS and CDR2 YYNGEE. After removal of 6 bases from V and 4 bases from J, the junction contained 10 bases not matched to a gene. CDR3 coding DNA: TGTGCCAGCACCCGTGGGGGACAGGGCGGCTATGGCTACACCTTC. Encoded protein: CASTRGGQGGYGYTF.

This chain uses TRBV7-8 with TRBJ2-1; D gene ambiguous. The ends were cut back, 3 bases at V and 0 bases at J, with 12 bases in the middle. Germline V gene sequence: CDR1 SGHVS, CDR2 FQNEAQ. This CDR3 region has 16 residues. The CDR3 DNA reads TGTGCCAGCAGCTTCCTTGCCGCCAGCTCCTACAATGAGCAGTTCTTC. Protein product: CASSFLAASSYNEQFF.

The chain couples TRBV19 to TRBJ1-1; TRBD1 agrees at 9 bases. V lost 4 bases and J lost 7; bases outside the gene matches: 10. The CDR3 loop spans 15 amino acids. CDR1 LNHDA and CDR2 SQIVND come from the germline V gene (reference sequence). CDR3 amino acids: CASSRGDRVGIEAFF. The CDR3 DNA is TGTGCCAGTAGTAGAGGGGACAGGGTGGGAATTGAAGCTTTCTTT.

This chain uses TRBV9 with TRBJ1-1; unclear D gene. The V end was cut by 2 bases, the J end by 2 bases, with 10 bases between. The CDR3 has 14 residues. CDR1 SGDLS and CDR2 YYNGEE come from the germline V gene. The CDR3 loop is CASSVGRINTEAFF. CDR3 bases: TGTGCCAGCAGCGTGGGCAGGATTAACACTGAAGCTTTCTTT.

The chain recombines TRBV5-6 with TRBJ1-3, with a possible D match to TRBD1 (6 bases). V was trimmed by 1 base and J by 0 bases, leaving 14 bases between them. The germline V gene encodes CDR1 SGHDT and CDR2 YYEEEE. The CDR3 is made up of 17 amino acids. CDR3 bases: TGTGCCAGCAGCTTGACAGGGTTCGGGCACTCTGGAAACACCATATATTTT. Its translation is CASSLTGFGHSGNTIYF.

The V and J genes are TRBV4-1 and TRBJ2-7; possible D gene TRBD2, 6 bases. From germline, CDR1 is MGHRA and CDR2 YSYEKL. Between the trimmed V and J ends, which lost 0 bases and 5 bases, there was a span of 14 bases. The CDR3 loop spans 15 amino acids. In DNA, the CDR3 is TGCGCCAGCAGCCAAGAAATGGGAGGTAGGAACGAGCAGTACTTC. Translating it yields CASSQEMGGRNEQYF.

This chain links TRBV5-1 with TRBJ2-1, with D hard to call. CDR3 length: 13 amino acids. Trimming removed 2 bases at V and 6 bases at J, with 9 bases between. Germline CDR1 reads SGHRS; CDR2 reads YFSETQ. CDR3 nucleotide sequence: TGCGCCAGCAGCTTCGTGAACGGCAATGAGCAGTTCTTC. It specifies CASSFVNGNEQFF.

The chain carries TRBV30 and TRBJ2-2; maybe TRBD1 (5 bases). CDR3 size: 14 residues. Germline assignment: CDR1 GTSNPN and CDR2 SVGIG (reference sequence). V gave up 3 bases and J gave up 3 bases, with 11 bases separating them. The CDR3 loop is CAWRWQGYTGELFF. CDR3 nucleotide sequence: TGTGCCTGGAGGTGGCAGGGCTACACCGGGGAGCTGTTTTTT.

The chain employs TRBV9 and TRBJ1-1; unclear D gene. Germline V lookup: CDR1 SGDLS, CDR2 YYNGEE. The ends were cut back, 4 bases at V and 1 base at J, with 11 bases in the middle. The CDR3 is 14 residues long. CDR3 loop: CASSPGSGNTEAFF. DNA of the CDR3: TGTGCCAGCAGCCCGGGGAGTGGGAACACTGAAGCTTTCTTT.

In this sample, this clone turned up a few times. The CDR3 coding sequence is TGTGCCATCAGTGAGTCGTGGGGGGGAAGCACTGAAGCTTTCTTT. This codes for CAISESWGGSTEAFF. This chain joins TRBV10-3 and TRBJ1-1, with a weak D call TRBD1 (5 bases). Deletions cut 0 bases from V and 4 bases from J, with 12 bases between. This CDR3 comprises 15 residues. From germline, CDR1 is ENHRY and CDR2 SYGVKD.

V is TRBV27 and J is TRBJ1-2; TRBD1 agrees at 9 bases. V was pared by 6 bases and J by 6 bases, with 5 bases of the junction left unmatched. This CDR3 is 13 amino acids long. CDR1 is MNHEY, CDR2 SMNVEV, per germline (reference sequence). The CDR3 DNA follows: TGTGCCAGCAGCTACAGGGGGCCGGATGGCTACACCTTC. Its protein product is CASSYRGPDGYTF.